The present T cell receptor (beta chain) was sequenced within a study of CD8 T cells in Susac syndrome. RNA was extracted with the RNeasy kit, and a quantity of roughly 0.5 to 1 ug was reverse transcribed using random hexamers. TCRdb fed the immunoSEQ multiplex PCR reads into MiXCR, producing one record per CDR3 protein. The table has about 170,000 distinct CDR3 sequences, about 93% seen once. From blood CD8+ and CD4+ T cells, the TCR beta chain was sequenced. The multiple sclerosis controls were treatment-naive patients, and their relapsing-remitting disease was stable or active. V lost 5 bases, J lost 6 bases, and 9 bases stayed unmatched. The CDR3 covers 16 residues. Germline CDR1 is LNHDA and CDR2 is SQIVND (reference sequence).

The source material was CD4+ T cells from PBMCs. This chain links TRBV19 with TRBJ1-5, with 11 bases fitting TRBD1. This sequence was found in a human donor with multiple sclerosis. This CDR3 is CASSGPGQGAGQPQHF. Here the CDR3 DNA reads TGTGCCAGTAGTGGACCCGGACAGGGGGCAGGTCAGCCCCAGCATTTT.